The rows below give T cell receptor beta chains drawn from one sample of a study of T-cell reconstitution after alpha-beta-depleted transplantation in children. TCRdb reanalysed the PCR reads using MiXCR and keeps one entry per CDR3 protein. Of about 460,000 distinct CDR3 sequences listed, around 13% are singletons. The sequenced sample was PBMCs from the stem cell graft donor, obtained from the stem cell graft. Receptors were obtained from a human donor who donated a stem cell graft to a child with combined immunodeficiency. Both conserved end residues are part of each CDR3.

v_call cdr3_length cdr3_aa
TRBV24-1 16 CATSDPRVEGRNTIYF
TRBV9 13 CASSPEIGNEQFF
TRBV10-3 13 CATEGGTSYEQYF
TRBV12-3/TRBV12-4 12 CASSSQGHEQFF
TRBV18 11 CASSPGREAFF
TRBV10-3 15 CAISGRMAGTDTQYF
TRBV10-3 15 CAATPGQGDSETQYF
TRBV12-3/TRBV12-4 14 CASSLDRTHQPQHF
TRBV20-1 13 CSAQRTPQAEQFF
TRBV5-1 14 CASSLDQWGYEQYF
TRBV7-2 12 CASSPWTDTQYF
TRBV5-1 15 CASSLGYGGRNEQFF
TRBV10-3 14 CAISAAGIHHTQYF
TRBV5-1 15 CASSPGHNSNQPQHF
TRBV12-3/TRBV12-4 15 CASSSGTGVSYGYTF
TRBV12-3/TRBV12-4 13 CASSFDLAGELFF
TRBV25-1 14 CASSESTGVQPQHF
TRBV29-1 13 CSTWTGPTDTQYF
TRBV20-1 15 CSARDPGTVDEKLFF
TRBV28 19 CASSLAPLPLGQLPYEQYF
TRBV12-3/TRBV12-4 16 CASSSMDRKLIYEQYF
TRBV7-9 14 CASRSKDRPDIQYF
TRBV30 14 CAWTLGGGSEKLFF
TRBV7-9 16 CASSLLGGTGHNEQFF
TRBV5-5 17 CASSLWGLGGETDTQYF
TRBV15 12 CATNRAYNEQFF
TRBV7-3 14 CASARGTGTYEQYF
TRBV20-1 17 CSARFGRVEGSGNTIYF
TRBV4-2 15 CASGQDGTGAETQYF
TRBV12-3/TRBV12-4 15 CASSPIPETRAEQYF
TRBV5-6 14 CASNGLAGHNEQFF
TRBV27 15 CASSNRLAGGYEQYF
TRBV7-2 16 CASDSGILSSYNEQFF
TRBV6-1 15 CASRLGLAGGHEQFF
TRBV20-1 13 CSAPSPNTGELFF
TRBV12-3/TRBV12-4 14 CASSPGTNAYEQYF
TRBV6-5 14 CASSYGQGWQPQHF